This T cell receptor beta chain was captured by sequencing in a study of T cell responses to AZD1222 COVID-19 vaccine. Germline trimming cut 4 bases from V and 8 bases from J; bases unmatched to any gene: 12. CDR1 and CDR2 (germline): MNHEY, SVGEGT. The CDR3 sequence is 15 residues long. The assay was immunoSEQ multiplex PCR, and TCRdb's table has in-frame clones only and misses some. The data contain about 150,000 clones, 90% to 95% of them singletons. For this clone: Its antigen is currently unknown.

Study-wide points: Females outnumbered males among donors, who were mostly white British; clonal diversity was possibly underestimated.

The sequence was collected from an adult in good health. This rearrangement joins TRBV6-2 or TRBV6-3 to TRBJ1-2; 8 bases fit TRBD1. The input for sequencing was peripheral blood, taken on day 0 of AZD1222 vaccination. CDR3 DNA: TGTGCCAGCAGTTCCCAGCAGGGGGCCATACGGGGCTACACCTTC. Protein sequence: CASSSQQGAIRGYTF.